A selection of T cell receptor beta chains follows, all from one sample in a study of T cell repertoires in cytomegalovirus infection. TCRdb analysed the reads with MiXCR anew, one entry per CDR3 protein. This repertoire shows more than 200,000 distinct CDR3 sequences, approximately 8.3% found once; its top ten account for roughly 16%. Sequenced: PBMCs. These receptors all come from a human donor in good health (CMV status not recorded). Some clones in this sample may be carry-over from other donors' samples. Each CDR3 is given with its conserved first and last residue. The D gene is left open where the match is weak. Not every row has a clone size; where given, it reads once, few, many or a size class.

j_call: TRBJ2-3; clone_size: many; d_call: .; v_call: TRBV7-2; cdr3_aa: CASSLTSPTDTQYF; cdr3_nt: TGTGCCAGCAGCCTCACTAGTCCCACAGATACGCAGTATTTT
j_call: TRBJ2-5; clone_size: few; d_call: .; v_call: TRBV24-1; cdr3_aa: CATSDPRLLGRQETQYF; cdr3_nt: TGTGCCACCAGTGACCCCCGACTCCTGGGGAGACAAGAGACCCAGTACTTC
j_call: TRBJ2-1; clone_size: .; d_call: .; v_call: TRBV3-1; cdr3_aa: CASSQDRVTTDEQFF; cdr3_nt: TGTGCCAGCAGCCAAGATCGGGTCACGACCGATGAGCAGTTCTTC
j_call: TRBJ1-1; clone_size: many; d_call: .; v_call: TRBV7-8; cdr3_aa: CASSLSGVMNTEAFF; cdr3_nt: TGTGCCAGCAGCTTAAGTGGGGTGATGAACACTGAAGCTTTCTTT
j_call: TRBJ2-3; clone_size: .; d_call: .; v_call: TRBV15; cdr3_aa: CATSGDGTDTQYF; cdr3_nt: TGTGCCACCAGCGGGGACGGCACAGATACGCAGTATTTT
j_call: TRBJ1-5; clone_size: .; d_call: .; v_call: TRBV6-1; cdr3_aa: CASSTRVGQPQHF; cdr3_nt: TGTGCCAGCAGTACCAGGGTGGGTCAGCCCCAGCATTTT
j_call: TRBJ2-5; clone_size: many; d_call: TRBD2; v_call: TRBV7-2; cdr3_aa: CASSSRPRAGGETQYF; cdr3_nt: TGTGCCAGCAGCTCCCGCCCCCGAGCGGGAGGGGAGACCCAGTACTTC
j_call: TRBJ1-5; clone_size: .; d_call: TRBD1; v_call: TRBV29-1; cdr3_aa: CSARTGVNSNQPQHF; cdr3_nt: TGCAGCGCCCGGACAGGGGTTAATAGCAATCAGCCCCAGCATTTT
j_call: TRBJ1-6; clone_size: few; d_call: TRBD1; v_call: TRBV18; cdr3_aa: CASSRGGGTADNSPLHF; cdr3_nt: TGTGCCAGCTCACGAGGCGGCGGGACAGCGGATAATTCACCCCTCCACTTT
j_call: TRBJ1-5; clone_size: many; d_call: .; v_call: TRBV7-8; cdr3_aa: CASSLVGGSGQPQHF; cdr3_nt: TGTGCCAGCAGCTTAGTGGGGGGTTCAGGGCAGCCCCAGCATTTT
j_call: TRBJ1-3; clone_size: many; d_call: .; v_call: TRBV7-2; cdr3_aa: CASSSERNTIYF; cdr3_nt: TGTGCCAGCAGCTCGGAACGAAACACCATATATTTT
j_call: TRBJ2-1; clone_size: few; d_call: .; v_call: TRBV10-3; cdr3_aa: CAISEKVEQFF; cdr3_nt: TGTGCCATCAGTGAGAAGGTGGAGCAGTTCTTC
j_call: TRBJ2-2; clone_size: many; d_call: .; v_call: TRBV7-2; cdr3_aa: CASSYNRGRAGTGELFF; cdr3_nt: TGTGCCAGCAGCTATAATAGGGGCAGGGCGGGGACCGGGGAGCTGTTTTTT
j_call: TRBJ1-2; clone_size: few; d_call: TRBD1; v_call: TRBV5-1; cdr3_aa: CASSLNTGGYGYTF; cdr3_nt: TGCGCCAGCAGCTTAAACACAGGGGGCTATGGCTACACCTTC
j_call: TRBJ2-7; clone_size: .; d_call: .; v_call: TRBV11-2; cdr3_aa: CASSSRHASSYEQYF; cdr3_nt: TGTGCCAGCAGCTCAAGACACGCTAGCTCCTACGAGCAGTACTTC
j_call: TRBJ1-6; clone_size: few; d_call: .; v_call: TRBV4-2; cdr3_aa: CASSQDEGGIQALHF; cdr3_nt: TGTGCCAGCAGCCAAGACGAAGGCGGAATTCAGGCCCTCCACTTT
j_call: TRBJ1-2; clone_size: few; d_call: .; v_call: TRBV12-3/TRBV12-4; cdr3_aa: CASSTTRAGYTF; cdr3_nt: TGTGCCAGCAGTACTACCAGGGCTGGCTACACCTTC
j_call: TRBJ2-1; clone_size: many; d_call: TRBD2; v_call: TRBV7-2; cdr3_aa: CASSLMSLAGLVRNEQFF; cdr3_nt: TGTGCCAGCAGCTTAATGAGTTTGGCGGGACTAGTCCGTAATGAGCAGTTCTTC
j_call: TRBJ2-1; clone_size: many; d_call: .; v_call: TRBV12-3/TRBV12-4; cdr3_aa: CASSLAREAHEQFF; cdr3_nt: TGTGCCAGCAGTTTAGCCAGGGAGGCACATGAGCAGTTCTTC
j_call: TRBJ2-3; clone_size: few; d_call: TRBD1; v_call: TRBV12-3/TRBV12-4; cdr3_aa: CASSFTGALTDTQYF; cdr3_nt: TGTGCCAGCAGTTTTACAGGGGCCCTCACAGATACGCAGTATTTT
j_call: TRBJ2-7; clone_size: .; d_call: TRBD1; v_call: TRBV14; cdr3_aa: CASSPRTGRLGQYF; cdr3_nt: TGTGCCAGCAGTCCCCGGACAGGCCGCTTAGGGCAGTACTTC
j_call: TRBJ2-1; clone_size: many; d_call: TRBD1; v_call: TRBV7-2; cdr3_aa: CASSLRDRGNEQFF; cdr3_nt: TGTGCCAGCAGCTTAAGGGACAGGGGTAATGAGCAGTTCTTC